Shown below are 23 T cell receptor beta chains from a single sample sequenced in a study of blood T cell repertoires in COVID-19. Measured with immunoSEQ multiplex PCR; TCRdb has only the in-frame clones, and not every one. The sample lists 280,000 or so clones; roughly 85% were seen once. Sequencing was performed on peripheral blood. All receptors derive from a human donor in a cohort sampled during active COVID-19.

This rearrangement joins TRBV5-4 to TRBJ2-7; 10 nucleotides align to TRBD2. The CDR3 totals 14 residues. V lost 2 bases to trimming and J lost 3 bases; unmatched junction nucleotides: 2. The V gene's germline CDR1 is SGHNT and CDR2 YYREEE (reference sequence). This chain's CDR3 is CASSFGLADYEQYF. The CDR3 DNA reads as TGTGCCAGCAGCTTTGGACTAGCGGACTACGAGCAGTACTTC.

Only a few counts were recorded for this clone. The rearrangement joins TRBV11-1 to TRBJ1-1; D is ambiguous. This CDR3 has 13 amino acids. Germline loops: CDR1 SGHAT, CDR2 FQDESV (reference sequence). V was trimmed by 5 bases and J by 1 base, leaving 8 bases between them. This CDR3 is CASSAQKNTEAFF. The CDR3 DNA reads as TGTGCCAGCAGCGCTCAGAAGAACACTGAAGCTTTCTTT.

The chain recombines TRBV7-3 with TRBJ2-5; TRBD1 aligns across 9 bases. J lost 5 bases, V lost 5 bases, and 6 bases had no gene match. Germline V gives CDR1 SGHTA, CDR2 FQGTGA. The CDR3 length is 14 residues. The CDR3 bases are TGTGCCAGCAGCCCCACAGGGGGCTACGAGACCCAGTACTTC. It is translated as CASSPTGGYETQYF.

V usage is TRBV11-1 and J usage is TRBJ2-1, with TRBD1 identical over 7 bases. This CDR3 has 14 amino acids. Germline V CDR1 and CDR2: SGHAT, FQDESV (reference sequence). With 5 bases clipped from V and 1 base from J, the junction kept 2 bases outside the gene matches. The CDR3 DNA sequence: TGTGCCAGCAGCCGACAGGGTTCCTACAATGAGCAGTTCTTC. Its translation: CASSRQGSYNEQFF.

The chain combines TRBV7-2 with TRBJ2-2, with 7 bases aligning to TRBD2. Germline assignment: CDR1 SGHTA and CDR2 FQGNSA. The CDR3 runs to 15 residues. V gave up 6 bases and J gave up 4 bases; unmatched junction bases: 8. The CDR3: CASRGGSASTGELFF. The CDR3 DNA follows: TGTGCCAGCAGGGGGGGGAGTGCAAGCACCGGGGAGCTGTTTTTT.

This chain connects TRBV27 to TRBJ2-1, with 11 bases lining up with TRBD2. J lost 3 bases, V lost 8 bases, and 6 bases had no gene match. CDR3 size: 15 residues. Per germline, CDR1 MNHEY and CDR2 SMNVEV (reference sequence). The CDR3 is CASARGTSGYNEQFF. CDR3 DNA: TGTGCCAGCGCCCGCGGGACTAGCGGCTACAATGAGCAGTTCTTC.

This clone was observed a single time. The CDR3 DNA reads TGTGCCAGCAGCCCCATAGCGGGCATCACAGATACGCAGTATTTT. Amino acids: CASSPIAGITDTQYF. The rearrangement joins TRBV7-3 to TRBJ2-3; 7 nucleotides align to TRBD2. Germline-derived CDR1 and CDR2 are SGHTA and FQGTGA. V shed 5 bases and J 2 bases; nucleotides not matched to a gene: 7. CDR3 length: 15 residues.

The V gene is TRBV6-5, the J gene TRBJ2-3; TRBD1 might be the D (6 bases). Trimming removed 6 bases from V and 0 bases from J, with 10 bases in between. Per the germline V gene, CDR1 is MNHEY and CDR2 is SVGAGI. The CDR3 is made up of 14 amino acids. The CDR3 loop is CASRAGVSTDTQYF. The CDR3 nucleotides are TGTGCCAGCAGAGCAGGGGTCAGCACAGATACGCAGTATTTT.

The rearrangement links TRBV21-1 to TRBJ2-2; the table's D call TRBD1 went unverified against the DNA. TRBV21-1 is tagged as a pseudogene. The CDR3 extends over 16 amino acids. The CDR3: CASSTPGHPNTGELFF. Here the CDR3 DNA reads TGTGCCAGCAGCACCCCGGGACACCCGAACACCGGGGAGCTGTTTTTT.

The chain carries TRBV5-1 and TRBJ2-3, with 8 bases matching TRBD2. The CDR3 has 14 residues. Looked up from germline, CDR1 is SGHRS and CDR2 is YFSETQ. V lost 6 bases, J lost 0 bases, and 3 bases stayed unmatched. The DNA of the CDR3 is TGCGCCAGCAATAGCGGGATTAGCACAGATACGCAGTATTTT. Translated, it gives CASNSGISTDTQYF. The full variable domain, completed using reference TRBV5-1 and TRBJ2-3, is KAGVTQTPRYLIKTRGQQVTLSCSPISGHRSVSWYQQTPGQGLQFLFEYFSETQRNKGNFPGRFSGRQFSNSRSEMNVSTLELGDSALYLCASNSGISTDTQYFGPGTRLTVL.

The rearrangement uses TRBV6-2 or TRBV6-3 and TRBJ1-5; 7 bases are a match to TRBD1. The CDR3 runs 14 residues. Germline V gene lookup returns CDR1 MNHEY and CDR2 SVGEGT. After removal of 2 bases from V and 6 bases from J, the junction contained 4 bases not matched to a gene. The CDR3 DNA sequence: TGTGCCAGCAGTTACCTGGACAGGCGTCAGCCCCAGCATTTT. Translating it yields CASSYLDRRQPQHF.

The rearrangement uses TRBV6-6 and TRBJ1-2; D is unclear. Germline assignment: CDR1 MNHNY and CDR2 SVGAGI (reference sequence). Trimming took off 2 bases at V and 6 bases at J, with 13 bases between the two ends. The CDR3 spans 14 residues. In DNA, the CDR3 is TGTGCCAGCAGTTACGAGGCCCTCGGGGATGGCTACACCTTC. Its protein is CASSYEALGDGYTF.

J is TRBJ2-3 and V is TRBV7-2, with D maybe TRBD2 (6 bases). CDR1 is SGHTA, CDR2 FQGNSA, per germline. The CDR3 contains 16 residues. The V and J ends lost 4 bases and 3 bases respectively, with 17 bases between them. CDR3 in DNA: TGTGCCAGCAGCTCCGGAGGGGCAGGGAGGACAGATACGCAGTATTTT. Encoded protein: CASSSGGAGRTDTQYF.

The chain employs TRBV9 and TRBJ1-5; D is uncertain. There are 12 residues in the CDR3. Germline CDR1 reads SGDLS; CDR2 reads YYNGEE. V was trimmed by 7 bases and J by 6 bases, leaving 11 bases between them. CDR3 region: CASSNTLQPQHF. CDR3 sequence (DNA): TGTGCCAGCTCAAACACCCTTCAGCCCCAGCATTTT. Full variable domain (remainder filled in from reference TRBV9 and TRBJ1-5): DSGVTQTPKHLITATGQRVTLRCSPRSGDLSVYWYQQSLDQGLQFLIQYYNGEERAKGNILERFSAQQFPDLHSELNLSSLELGDSALYFCASSNTLQPQHFGDGTRLSIL.

V gene TRBV11-2 combines with J gene TRBJ2-7; D call uncertain. The germline CDR1 and CDR2 sequences are SGHAT and FQNNGV. The V and J ends lost 0 bases and 1 base respectively, with 10 bases between them. The CDR3 length is 15 residues. For the CDR3, the DNA is TGTGCCAGCAGCTTAGATACGGCGGCTTCCTACGAGCAGTACTTC. Its translation: CASSLDTAASYEQYF.

V usage is TRBV6-5 and J usage is TRBJ2-1, with 10 bases aligning to TRBD1. The CDR3 contains 13 residues. The germline V gene encodes CDR1 MNHEY and CDR2 SVGAGI. Trimming took 7 bases from V and 10 from J; bases not matched to a gene: 7. The CDR3 protein is CASKGQGTREQFF. CDR3 bases: TGTGCCAGCAAGGGACAGGGGACAAGAGAGCAGTTCTTC.

This clone appeared a single time. J is TRBJ1-6 and V is TRBV7-8, with a weak D call TRBD1 (5 bases). The CDR3 is 14 amino acids. V shed 5 bases and J shed 7 bases, with 12 bases lying between them. CDR1 is SGHVS and CDR2 is FQNEAQ in the germline V gene. CDR3 amino acids: CASSQGAGNSPLHF. In DNA form, the CDR3 reads TGTGCCAGCAGCCAAGGGGCCGGGAATTCACCCCTCCACTTT.

This clone was observed a few times. This chain uses TRBV7-2 with TRBJ2-7; D gene unclear. The germline V and J ends were trimmed by 1 base and 3 bases, with 7 bases remaining between them. Germline lookup yields CDR1 SGHTA and CDR2 FQGNSA. This CDR3 is built from 13 residues. CDR3 sequence (DNA): TGTGCCAGCAGCTTAGGGCAGATCTACGAGCAGTACTTC. This gives the protein CASSLGQIYEQYF.

The chain recombines TRBV11-2 with TRBJ2-7; TRBD1 matches at 8 bases. V dropped 7 bases and J dropped 7; count of bases not matched to a gene: 9. This CDR3 is built from 13 residues. Germline assignment: CDR1 SGHAT and CDR2 FQNNGV. The CDR3, as DNA: TGTGCCAGCACCCGACAGGGGCTCCGGGAGCAGTACTTC. Its translation: CASTRQGLREQYF.

The table lists this clone with a count of one. The CDR3 sequence: CASSLDGRAREDTQYF. As DNA, the CDR3 is TGTGCCAGCAGCTTAGACGGGAGGGCCAGAGAAGATACGCAGTATTTT. This chain joins TRBV7-2 and TRBJ2-3; 8 bases are a match to TRBD2. CDR1 is SGHTA, CDR2 FQGNSA, per germline. V trimming: 1 base; J trimming: 5 bases; junction bases outside the gene matches: 8. The CDR3 is 16 amino acids.

This rearrangement joins TRBV11-3 to TRBJ2-2; 13 nucleotides align to TRBD2. The V segment lost 1 base and the J segment 6 bases; nucleotides outside the gene matches: 2. Germline CDR1 SGHNT, CDR2 YENEEA. The CDR3 spans 16 residues. The CDR3 sequence is CASSLGLAGGAGELFF. DNA of the CDR3: TGTGCCAGCAGCTTAGGACTAGCGGGAGGAGCCGGGGAGCTGTTTTTT.

The J gene is TRBJ1-2, the V gene TRBV20-1, with D uncertain. Trimming shortened V by 7 bases and J by 6 bases, and 9 bases separated the two germline ends. The CDR3 has 10 residues. Germline assignment: CDR1 DFQATT and CDR2 SNEGSKA (reference sequence). The CDR3 DNA follows: TGCAGTGTTCCCCCCGATGGCTACACCTTC. Translated, it gives CSVPPDGYTF.

V is TRBV5-1 and J is TRBJ2-3, with 7 bases matching TRBD1. The CDR3 totals 16 residues. The V and J ends lost 4 bases and 0 bases, in that order; junction bases with no gene match: 8. Germline V lookup: CDR1 SGHRS, CDR2 YFSETQ. CDR3 bases: TGCGCCAGCAGCCCTACAGGGGACACTAGCACAGATACGCAGTATTTT. Translating it yields CASSPTGDTSTDTQYF.